Below are 24 T cell receptor beta chains sequenced from a single sample in a study of T-cell reconstitution after alpha-beta-depleted transplantation in children. Using unique molecular identifiers, the investigators prepared the TCRbeta library. One entry per CDR3 protein, called by TCRdb with MiXCR from the PCR reads. The table includes hundreds of thousands of distinct CDR3 sequences, under 15% detected once. This sample comprised PBMCs from the stem cell graft donor, obtained from the stem cell graft. The receptors shown here come from a human donor who donated a stem cell graft to a child with combined immunodeficiency.

This clonotype was seen more than once but under ten times. The chain is built from TRBV7-2 and TRBJ2-7, with 13 positions matching TRBD2. Germline trimming cut 6 bases from V and 6 bases from J; bases unmatched to any gene: 8. Germline V CDR1 and CDR2: SGHTA, FQGNSA. The CDR3 consists of 15 residues. CDR3 region: CASRERGTSGVEQYF. CDR3 coding DNA: TGTGCCAGCAGGGAAAGGGGGACTAGCGGGGTCGAGCAGTACTTC.

Ten or more counts support this clonotype. The V gene is TRBV29-1, the J gene TRBJ1-1, with D hard to call. The CDR3 extends over 15 amino acids. The germline gives CDR1 SQVTM, CDR2 ANQGSEA. Trimming removed 7 bases from V and 7 bases from J, with 25 bases in between. DNA of the CDR3: TGCAGCGCCGGAAGTAAGGCCTCTTCAGTAGGTGAAGCTTTCTTT. Residues: CSAGSKASSVGEAFF.

The chain recombines TRBV5-1 with TRBJ2-5; D is possibly TRBD2 (6 bases). The CDR3 has 16 residues. Germline V lookup: CDR1 SGHRS, CDR2 YFSETQ. V was trimmed by 5 bases and J by 0 bases, leaving 17 bases between them. CDR3 DNA sequence: TGCGCCAGCAGAGATCGGGACTCCAAGTACCAAGAGACCCAGTACTTC. This sequence encodes CASRDRDSKYQETQYF.

This clonotype has a count of ten or more. The chain combines TRBV6-4 with TRBJ2-6, with unresolved D. Between the trimmed V and J ends, which lost 3 bases and 0 bases, there was a span of 9 bases. The germline V gene encodes CDR1 MRHNA and CDR2 SNTAGT. This CDR3 is built from 16 residues. This chain's CDR3 is CASSEKGSSGANVLTF. The CDR3 bases are TGTGCCAGCAGTGAAAAAGGGTCCTCTGGGGCCAACGTCCTGACTTTC.

The CDR3 sequence is CASSLGVAGSDTQYF. For the CDR3, the DNA is TGTGCCAGCAGCTTAGGGGTAGCGGGGTCAGATACGCAGTATTTT. The rearrangement uses TRBV11-2 and TRBJ2-3; 8 bases agree with TRBD2. The trim removed 1 base at V and 4 bases at J, leaving 4 bases unmatched. From germline, CDR1 is SGHAT and CDR2 FQNNGV. This CDR3 region has 15 residues.

This clonotype was seen many times. The V and J genes are TRBV20-1 and TRBJ2-3, with TRBD2 identical over 7 bases. Germline CDR1 reads DFQATT; CDR2 reads SNEGSKA (reference sequence). The CDR3 runs to 15 residues. Losses at the gene ends were 3 bases for V and 2 bases for J; bases not matched to a gene: 8. This CDR3 is CSASRASGTTDTQYF. Here the CDR3 DNA reads TGCAGTGCTAGTAGGGCTAGCGGAACCACAGATACGCAGTATTTT.

The CDR3 sequence is CASSPTRVNQPQHF. CDR3 in DNA: TGTGCCAGCAGTCCTACCAGGGTCAATCAGCCCCAGCATTTT. The chain is built from TRBV6-1 and TRBJ1-5, with D possibly TRBD1 on 5 matching bases. The V end was cut by 5 bases, the J end by 3 bases, with 11 bases between. Germline CDR1 and CDR2: MNHNS and SASEGT. The CDR3 consists of 14 residues.

This clonotype was observed a handful of times. V gene TRBV20-1 combines with J gene TRBJ2-6; no definite D call. The V and J ends lost 3 bases and 4 bases respectively, with 10 bases between them. CDR3 length equals 14 residues. CDR1 is DFQATT and CDR2 is SNEGSKA in the germline V gene (reference sequence). The CDR3 nucleotides read TGCAGTGCTAGCTGGCCCCCCGGGGCCAACGTCCTGACTTTC. This gives the protein CSASWPPGANVLTF.

The chain links TRBV5-6 to TRBJ1-1; D is possibly TRBD1 (6 bases). The CDR3 totals 15 residues. Germline V gene data show CDR1 as SGHDT and CDR2 as YYEEEE. Trimming stripped 6 bases from V and 3 bases from J, with 18 bases between. For the CDR3, the DNA is TGTGCCAGCAACAAAAATGCAGGACAGTACACTGAAGCTTTCTTT. Encoded protein: CASNKNAGQYTEAFF. The full variable domain, in which reference TRBV5-6 and TRBJ1-1 provide the parts outside the CDR3, is DAGVTQSPTHLIKTRGQQVTLRCSPKSGHDTVSWYQQALGQGPQFIFQYYEEEERQRGNFPDRFSGHQFPNYSSELNVNALLLGDSALYLCASNKNAGQYTEAFFGQGTRLTVV.

This clonotype was recorded many times. This chain uses TRBV7-2 with TRBJ2-7; possible D gene TRBD1, 7 bases. The germline V gene has CDR1 SGHTA and CDR2 FQGNSA. This CDR3 comprises 14 residues. The V gene lost 10 bases and the J gene lost 0 bases, with 16 bases spanning the gap. The CDR3 sequence: CATAQGGSSYEQYF. The CDR3 DNA sequence: TGTGCCACCGCCCAGGGGGGTAGCTCCTACGAGCAGTACTTC.

This clonotype was recorded at least ten times. The chain carries TRBV11-2 and TRBJ2-3; a possible D gene is TRBD1 (6 bases). This CDR3 has 12 residues. From germline, CDR1 is SGHAT and CDR2 FQNNGV. V was clipped by 3 bases and J by 9 bases, with 10 bases between them. Here the CDR3 reads CASSLDDRTQYF. For the CDR3, the DNA is TGTGCCAGCAGCTTGGACGACAGGACGCAGTATTTT. The complete variable domain, with remaining parts taken from reference TRBV11-2 and TRBJ2-3, reads EAGVAQSPRYKIIEKRQSVAFWCNPISGHATLYWYQQILGQGPKLLIQFQNNGVVDDSQLPKDRFSAERLKGVDSTLKIQPAKLEDSAVYLCASSLDDRTQYFGPGTRLTVL.

This clonotype was recorded a few times. CDR3 sequence reads: CASSSPNEGQTGGKLFF. CDR3 DNA: TGTGCCAGCAGCTCTCCGAATGAGGGCCAGACAGGGGGAAAACTGTTTTTT. The chain combines TRBV7-2 with TRBJ1-4, with TRBD1 identical over 9 bases. Germline lookup yields CDR1 SGHTA and CDR2 FQGNSA. V was pared by 4 bases and J by 10 bases, with 16 bases of the junction left unmatched. There are 17 residues in the CDR3.

The table lists this clonotype with many counts. The J gene is TRBJ2-1, the V gene TRBV12-3 or TRBV12-4; no reliable D call. The CDR3 covers 12 residues. V lost 4 bases to trimming and J lost 10 bases, with 11 bases between them. The CDR3, as DNA: TGTGCCAGCAGTTACACCAAGTGGGAGCAGTTCTTC. Its protein product is CASSYTKWEQFF.

In this sample, this clonotype turned up a few times. The chain carries TRBV7-8 and TRBJ1-2, with TRBD1 matching 9 bases. Germline loops: CDR1 SGHVS, CDR2 FQNEAQ. The junction had 10 bases not matched to a gene; V was cut back by 4 bases and J by 4 bases. The CDR3 covers 16 residues. CDR3 residues: CASSSWDREGFYGYTF. The CDR3 DNA follows: TGTGCCAGCAGCTCCTGGGACAGGGAAGGCTTCTATGGCTACACCTTC.

This clonotype was counted a single time. A read error may explain this, as a much larger clone is one base away. The chain has TRBV12-3 or TRBV12-4 and TRBJ1-1; D is perhaps TRBD1 (5 bases). Trimming took off 6 bases at V and 5 bases at J, with 16 bases between the two ends. CDR3 length equals 14 residues. For the CDR3, the DNA is TGTGCCAGCAGCCTCACGGAGGGGAAAACTGAAGCTTTCTTT. This sequence encodes CASSLTEGKTEAFF.

This clonotype was counted at least ten times. The chain carries TRBV20-1 and TRBJ2-7; no clear D gene. CDR3 length equals 15 residues. The V gene's germline CDR1 is DFQATT and CDR2 SNEGSKA (reference sequence). V lost 5 bases and J 3 bases, leaving 20 bases between the germline ends. CDR3 nucleotides: TGCAGTGCTGCGGCCAGCTGGTTGAATCGCTACGAGCAGTACTTC. It translates to CSAAASWLNRYEQYF.

The genes are TRBV12-5 and TRBJ1-5; D remains unclear. Trimming removed 1 base from V and 4 bases from J, with 5 bases in between. CDR1 is LGHNT and CDR2 is FRNRAP in the germline V gene. CDR3 length: 13 amino acids. CDR3 protein: CASGLGVNQPQHF. For the CDR3, the DNA is TGTGCTAGTGGTTTGGGGGTGAATCAGCCCCAGCATTTT.

The rearrangement joins TRBV12-3 or TRBV12-4 to TRBJ2-3; D is perhaps TRBD2 (6 bases). Trimming shortened V by 4 bases and J by 1 base, and 12 bases separated the two germline ends. The CDR3 consists of 15 residues. For the CDR3, the DNA is TGTGCCAGCAGTTCCGGGAGCCCCCGCACAGATACGCAGTATTTT. It encodes CASSSGSPRTDTQYF.

This clonotype has at least ten counts. The chain recombines TRBV29-1 with TRBJ2-1; TRBD2 matches 10 bases. CDR3 size: 15 residues. The V gene's germline CDR1 is SQVTM and CDR2 ANQGSEA. V was clipped by 3 bases and J by 8 bases; unmatched bases: 10. CDR3 bases: TGCAGCGTTGAGAATTTGGCTAGCGGGAGTTATGAGCAGTTCTTC. This gives the protein CSVENLASGSYEQFF.

This clonotype has only a few counts. The chain couples TRBV12-3 or TRBV12-4 to TRBJ2-1; 12 positions agree with TRBD2. The CDR3 runs to 17 residues. J gave up 5 bases and V 6 bases, and 11 bases lay outside the gene matches. DNA of the CDR3: TGTGCCAGCAGCTCCCCTCTAGCGGGAGGGCACCACAATGAGCAGTTCTTC. It yields the protein CASSSPLAGGHHNEQFF.

This chain uses TRBV5-6 with TRBJ2-1; 7 bases align to TRBD1. This CDR3 region has 15 residues. The germline gives CDR1 SGHDT, CDR2 YYEEEE. V lost 3 bases, J lost 3 bases, and 6 bases stayed unmatched. CDR3 residues: CASSSTRQGYNEQFF. CDR3 DNA sequence: TGTGCCAGCAGCTCCACCCGACAGGGCTACAATGAGCAGTTCTTC. Together with reference TRBV5-6 and TRBJ2-1, the CDR3 gives the full variable domain: DAGVTQSPTHLIKTRGQQVTLRCSPKSGHDTVSWYQQALGQGPQFIFQYYEEEERQRGNFPDRFSGHQFPNYSSELNVNALLLGDSALYLCASSSTRQGYNEQFFGPGTRLTVL.

V and J are TRBV18 and TRBJ2-3, with TRBD2 matching 11 bases. The CDR3 has 14 residues. V lost 5 bases to trimming and J lost 10 bases; unmatched junction nucleotides: 8. CDR1 and CDR2 from the germline V gene are KGHSH and LQKENI. The CDR3 sequence: CASSGTSGQGPQYF. In nucleotides, the CDR3 is TGTGCCAGCTCAGGGACTAGCGGACAAGGACCGCAGTATTTT.

This clonotype was detected only a few times. The chain uses TRBV12-3 or TRBV12-4 and TRBJ2-7, with no clear D. This CDR3 has 16 amino acids. Trimming took 6 bases from V and 0 from J, leaving 18 bases between them. In nucleotides, the CDR3 is TGTGCCAGCAGCCATGGCCTACTTCGACACTCCTACGAGCAGTACTTC. It is translated as CASSHGLLRHSYEQYF.

The V gene is TRBV4-3, the J gene TRBJ2-7; TRBD2 matches 8 bases. CDR1 and CDR2 (germline): LGHNA, YSLEER. The CDR3 length is 17 residues. Trimming cost V 2 bases and J 3 bases; bases outside gene matches: 12. This CDR3 is CASSQSLTSGGRYEQYF. CDR3 nucleotides: TGCGCCAGCAGCCAATCCCTGACCAGCGGGGGACGCTACGAGCAGTACTTC.